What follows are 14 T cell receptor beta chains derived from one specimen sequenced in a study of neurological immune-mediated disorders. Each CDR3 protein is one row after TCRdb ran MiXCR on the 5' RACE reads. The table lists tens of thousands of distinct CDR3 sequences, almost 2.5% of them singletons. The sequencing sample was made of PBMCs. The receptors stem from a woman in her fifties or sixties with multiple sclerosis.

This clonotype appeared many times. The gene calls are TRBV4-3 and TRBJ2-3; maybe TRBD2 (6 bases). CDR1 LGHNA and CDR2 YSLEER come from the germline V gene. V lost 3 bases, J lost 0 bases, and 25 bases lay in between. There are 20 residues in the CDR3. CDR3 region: CASSQNFIGLGGLSTDTQYF. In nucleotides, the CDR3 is TGCGCCAGCAGCCAGAATTTTATAGGGCTGGGAGGCCTCAGCACAGATACGCAGTATTTT.

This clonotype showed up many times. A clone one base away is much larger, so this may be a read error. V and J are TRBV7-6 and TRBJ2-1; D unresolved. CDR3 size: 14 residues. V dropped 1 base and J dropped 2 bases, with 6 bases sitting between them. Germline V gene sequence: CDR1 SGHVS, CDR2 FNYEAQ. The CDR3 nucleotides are TGTGCCAGCAGCTTAGGCCTAACCTACAATGAGCAGTTCTTC. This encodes CASSLGLTYNEQFF.

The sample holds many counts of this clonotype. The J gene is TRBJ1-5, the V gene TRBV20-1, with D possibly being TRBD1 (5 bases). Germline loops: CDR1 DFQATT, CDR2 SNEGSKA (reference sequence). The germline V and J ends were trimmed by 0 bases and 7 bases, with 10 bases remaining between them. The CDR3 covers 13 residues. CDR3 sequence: CSAREPGGQPQHF. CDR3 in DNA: TGCAGTGCTAGAGAACCGGGGGGACAGCCCCAGCATTTT.

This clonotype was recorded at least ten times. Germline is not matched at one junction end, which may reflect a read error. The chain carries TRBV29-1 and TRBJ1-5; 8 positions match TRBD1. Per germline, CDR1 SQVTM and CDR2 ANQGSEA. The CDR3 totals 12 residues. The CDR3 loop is CSAGGAGQPQNF. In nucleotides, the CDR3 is TGCAGCGCAGGGGGCGCGGGTCAGCCCCAGAATTTT.

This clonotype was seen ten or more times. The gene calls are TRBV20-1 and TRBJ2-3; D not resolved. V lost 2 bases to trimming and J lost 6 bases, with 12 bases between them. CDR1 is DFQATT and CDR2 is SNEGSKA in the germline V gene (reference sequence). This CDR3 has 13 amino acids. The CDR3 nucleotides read TGCAGTGCTAGAACCCCCGTCGGGGATACGCAGTATTTT. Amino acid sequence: CSARTPVGDTQYF.

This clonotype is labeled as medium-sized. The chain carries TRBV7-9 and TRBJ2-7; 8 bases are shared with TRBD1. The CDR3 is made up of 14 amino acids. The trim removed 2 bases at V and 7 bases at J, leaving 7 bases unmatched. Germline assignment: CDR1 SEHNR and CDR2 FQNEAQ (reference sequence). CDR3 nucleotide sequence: TGTGCCAGCAGCTTACCCAGGGGGCACGGGGAGCAGTACTTC. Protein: CASSLPRGHGEQYF.

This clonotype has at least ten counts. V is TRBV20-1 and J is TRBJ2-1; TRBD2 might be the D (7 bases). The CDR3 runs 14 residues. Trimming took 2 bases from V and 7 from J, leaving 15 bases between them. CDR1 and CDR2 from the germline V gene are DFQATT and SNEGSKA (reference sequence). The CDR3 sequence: CSARWGGAQNEQFF. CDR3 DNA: TGCAGTGCTAGATGGGGGGGGGCTCAGAATGAGCAGTTCTTC.

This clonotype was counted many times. DNA of the CDR3: TGTGCCAGCAGCTTAGACGGGGGGAGGAACATTCAGTACTTC. Amino acid sequence: CASSLDGGRNIQYF. The chain recombines TRBV7-9 with TRBJ2-4; 7 bases match TRBD2. The CDR3 has 14 residues. Germline values: CDR1 SEHNR, CDR2 FQNEAQ (reference sequence). After removal of 1 base from V and 7 bases from J, the junction contained 4 bases not matched to a gene.

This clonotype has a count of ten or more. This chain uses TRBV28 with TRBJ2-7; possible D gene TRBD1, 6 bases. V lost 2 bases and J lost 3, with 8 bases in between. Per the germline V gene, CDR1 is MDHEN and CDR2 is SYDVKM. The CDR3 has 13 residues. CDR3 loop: CASSLGRGYEQYF. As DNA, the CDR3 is TGTGCCAGCAGTTTAGGCAGGGGCTACGAGCAGTACTTC.

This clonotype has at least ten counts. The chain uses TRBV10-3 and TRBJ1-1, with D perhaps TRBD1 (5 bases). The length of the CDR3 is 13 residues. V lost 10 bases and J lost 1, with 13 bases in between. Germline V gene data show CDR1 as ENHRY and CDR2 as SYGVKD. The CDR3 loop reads CATRTLENTEAFF. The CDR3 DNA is TGTGCCACCCGGACATTGGAGAACACTGAAGCTTTCTTT.

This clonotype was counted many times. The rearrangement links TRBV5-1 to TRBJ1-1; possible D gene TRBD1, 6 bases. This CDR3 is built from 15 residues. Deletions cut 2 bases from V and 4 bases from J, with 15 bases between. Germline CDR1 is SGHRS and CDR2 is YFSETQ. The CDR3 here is CASSLTQGRGTEAFF. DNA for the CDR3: TGCGCCAGCAGCTTAACACAGGGCCGGGGCACTGAAGCTTTCTTT.

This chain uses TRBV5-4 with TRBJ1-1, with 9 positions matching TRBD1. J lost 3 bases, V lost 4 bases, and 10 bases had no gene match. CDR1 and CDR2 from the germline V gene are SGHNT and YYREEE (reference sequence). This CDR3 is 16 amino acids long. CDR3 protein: CASSPQQGAFYTEAFF. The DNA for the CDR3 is TGTGCCAGCAGCCCACAACAGGGGGCGTTTTACACTGAAGCTTTCTTT.

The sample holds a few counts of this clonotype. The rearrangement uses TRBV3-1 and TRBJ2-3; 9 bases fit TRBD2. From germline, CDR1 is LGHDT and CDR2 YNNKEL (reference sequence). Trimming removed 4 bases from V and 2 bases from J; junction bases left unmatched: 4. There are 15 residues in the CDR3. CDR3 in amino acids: CASSLRGGNTDTQYF. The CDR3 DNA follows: TGTGCCAGCAGCCTGCGGGGGGGCAACACAGATACGCAGTATTTT.

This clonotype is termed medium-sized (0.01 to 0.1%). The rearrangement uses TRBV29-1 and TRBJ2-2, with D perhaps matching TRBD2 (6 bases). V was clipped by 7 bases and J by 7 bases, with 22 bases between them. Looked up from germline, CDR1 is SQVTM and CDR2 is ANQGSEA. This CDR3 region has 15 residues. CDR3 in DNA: TGCAGCGCAACGAGACCCGCGGGGTTGGGCGGGGAGCTGTTTTTT. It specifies CSATRPAGLGGELFF.